This paragraph reports one TCR beta chain. This sample was included in a study of cytomegalovirus exposure and HLA in healthy donors. J was trimmed by 8 bases and V by 4 bases; bases with no gene match: 14. The CDR3 is 18 residues long. Germline assignment: CDR1 SEHNR and CDR2 FQNEAQ (reference sequence). Data came from immunoSEQ multiplex PCR; TCRdb stores just in-frame clones and leaves some out. The data contain 150,000 to 200,000 clones, roughly nine tenths of them singletons. The source material was PBMCs. The V gene is TRBV7-9, the J gene TRBJ2-2; TRBD2 matches at 12 bases. The receptor was isolated from a woman between 18 and 29 years old in good health and CMV-seropositive. This chain's CDR3 is CASSSTILTSGRIGELFF. For the CDR3, the DNA is TGTGCCAGCAGCTCTACAATCCTGACTAGCGGGAGAATTGGGGAGCTGTTTTTT.